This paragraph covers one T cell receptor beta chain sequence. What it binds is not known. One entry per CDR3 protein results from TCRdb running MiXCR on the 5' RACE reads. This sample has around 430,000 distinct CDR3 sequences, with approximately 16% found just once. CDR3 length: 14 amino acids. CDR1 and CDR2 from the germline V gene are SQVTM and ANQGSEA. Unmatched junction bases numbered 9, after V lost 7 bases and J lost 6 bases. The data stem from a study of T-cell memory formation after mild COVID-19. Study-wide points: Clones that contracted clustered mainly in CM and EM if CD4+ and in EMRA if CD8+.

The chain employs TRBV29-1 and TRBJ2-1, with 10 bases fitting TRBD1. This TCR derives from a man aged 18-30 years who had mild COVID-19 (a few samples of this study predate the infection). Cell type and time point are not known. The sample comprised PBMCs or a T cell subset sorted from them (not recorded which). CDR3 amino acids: CSASGGDRGNEQFF. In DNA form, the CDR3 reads TGCAGCGCGTCCGGAGGGGACAGGGGCAATGAGCAGTTCTTC.